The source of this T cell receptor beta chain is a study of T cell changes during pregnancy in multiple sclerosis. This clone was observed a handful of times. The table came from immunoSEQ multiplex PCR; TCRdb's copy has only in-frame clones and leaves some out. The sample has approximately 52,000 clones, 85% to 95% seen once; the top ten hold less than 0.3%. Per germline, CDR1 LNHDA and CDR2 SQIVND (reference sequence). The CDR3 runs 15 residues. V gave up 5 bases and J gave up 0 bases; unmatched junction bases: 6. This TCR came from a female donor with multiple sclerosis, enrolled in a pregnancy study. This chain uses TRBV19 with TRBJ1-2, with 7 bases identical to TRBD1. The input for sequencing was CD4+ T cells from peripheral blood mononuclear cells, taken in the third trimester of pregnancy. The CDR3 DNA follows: TGTGCCAGTAGTTCAACAGGGGTTACTAACTATGGCTACACCTTC. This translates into CASSSTGVTNYGYTF.